The 18 T cell receptor beta chains below were found in one sample sequenced in a study of T-cell reconstitution after alpha-beta-depleted transplantation in children. Using unique molecular identifiers, the investigators prepared the TCRbeta library. TCRdb ran MiXCR on the PCR reads and lists one entry per CDR3 protein. Of about 340,000 distinct CDR3 sequences in the sample, around 15% were seen once. Here the sequenced sample was PBMCs, mostly from graft donor cells, taken 360 days after TCRalphabeta/CD19-depleted stem cell transplant. The receptors were gathered from a male patient aged 2 to 9 who had a stem cell transplant for acute lymphoblastic leukemia, so the T cells may come from the graft donor.

The gene calls are TRBV3-1 and TRBJ2-7; 9 bases fit TRBD1. The V and J ends lost 6 bases and 2 bases, in that order; junction bases with no gene match: 8. The CDR3 contains 15 residues. Germline CDR1 reads LGHDT; CDR2 reads YNNKEL (reference sequence). CDR3 protein: CASRDRGGGTYEQYF. The CDR3 DNA reads TGTGCCAGCAGGGACAGGGGAGGTGGAACCTACGAGCAGTACTTC.

V usage is TRBV12-3 or TRBV12-4 and J usage is TRBJ2-4, with D possibly being TRBD2 (5 bases). Trimming removed 3 bases at V and 5 bases at J, with 8 bases between. The length of the CDR3 is 13 residues. The CDR3 loop reads CASSLRVENIQYF. The CDR3, as DNA: TGTGCCAGCAGTTTGAGGGTCGAAAACATTCAGTACTTC.

J is TRBJ2-7 and V is TRBV20-1; 7 bases agree with TRBD1. Looked up from germline, CDR1 is DFQATT and CDR2 is SNEGSKA (reference sequence). The trim removed 3 bases at V and 2 bases at J, leaving 7 bases unmatched. The CDR3 runs 14 residues. CDR3 nucleotides: TGCAGTGCTAGTCGCCAGGGGGACACCTACGAGCAGTACTTC. Translating gives CSASRQGDTYEQYF.

The chain combines TRBV4-3 with TRBJ2-1; no definite D call. Germline loops: CDR1 LGHNA, CDR2 YSLEER. V lost 2 bases, J lost 10 bases, and 12 bases lay in between. The CDR3 has 13 residues. The DNA of the CDR3 is TGCGCCAGCAGCCAATGGCTGGCCTGGGAGCAGTTCTTC. It translates to CASSQWLAWEQFF.

This clonotype has a handful of counts. The genes are TRBV7-2 and TRBJ2-1; 10 bases are a match to TRBD2. The germline CDR1 and CDR2 sequences are SGHTA and FQGNSA. V shed 5 bases, J shed 0 bases, and the junction held 19 bases outside the gene matches. The CDR3 has 21 amino acids. The CDR3 DNA follows: TGTGCCAGCAGCCCTAATGCCCGAGGACTAGCGGCCCTCAGCTCCTACAATGAGCAGTTCTTC. It specifies CASSPNARGLAALSSYNEQFF.

The table lists this clonotype with a few counts. This chain joins TRBV24-1 and TRBJ2-1; D remains ambiguous. Trimming removed 12 bases at V and 8 bases at J, with 19 bases between. CDR3 length: 13 residues. Per the germline V gene, CDR1 is KGHDR and CDR2 is SFDVKD. CDR3 sequence (DNA): TGTGCCCTCCCGTGGGTGCAGAATGATGAGCAGTTCTTC. The encoded protein is CALPWVQNDEQFF.

V and J are TRBV13 and TRBJ1-5; maybe TRBD1 (5 bases). Between the trimmed V and J ends, which lost 4 bases and 7 bases, there was a span of 17 bases. Germline V lookup: CDR1 PRHDT, CDR2 FYEKMQ (reference sequence). The CDR3 is 15 amino acids. The CDR3 region has the DNA TGTGCCAGCAGCTCTCGGGACTATGTACCACAGCCCCAGCATTTT. The encoded protein is CASSSRDYVPQPQHF.

This clonotype was detected a few times. The chain uses TRBV11-1 and TRBJ2-7, with D possibly being TRBD2 (6 bases). The length of the CDR3 is 16 residues. Trimming left V 2 bases short and J 1 base short, with 15 bases between. CDR1 and CDR2 (germline): SGHAT, FQDESV (reference sequence). CDR3 loop: CASSLYSTAGSYEQYF. DNA of the CDR3: TGTGCCAGCAGCTTATATTCCACCGCGGGGTCCTACGAGCAGTACTTC.

In its sample, this clonotype was seen a few times. V gene TRBV5-4 combines with J gene TRBJ2-1, with 13 bases matching TRBD2. The CDR3 extends over 16 amino acids. The J segment lost 5 bases and the V segment lost 4 bases, leaving 6 bases of the junction unmatched. Germline V gene data show CDR1 as SGHNT and CDR2 as YYREEE (reference sequence). This chain's CDR3 is CASSRRLAGGDNEQFF. The CDR3 coding sequence is TGTGCCAGCAGCCGCCGACTAGCGGGAGGAGACAATGAGCAGTTCTTC.

This clonotype has a count of ten or more. The CDR3 region has the DNA TGCGCCAGCAGCCTCATGACAGGGAGGTCAGATACGCAGTATTTT. Translating it yields CASSLMTGRSDTQYF. The rearrangement links TRBV5-1 to TRBJ2-3; tentatively, D is TRBD1 (7 bases). The CDR3 is made up of 15 amino acids. V was trimmed by 4 bases and J by 4 bases, leaving 16 bases between them. Germline values: CDR1 SGHRS, CDR2 YFSETQ. Drawing the rest from reference TRBV5-1 and TRBJ2-3, the complete variable domain is KAGVTQTPRYLIKTRGQQVTLSCSPISGHRSVSWYQQTPGQGLQFLFEYFSETQRNKGNFPGRFSGRQFSNSRSEMNVSTLELGDSALYLCASSLMTGRSDTQYFGPGTRLTVL.

This clonotype was seen repeatedly, ten times or more. V usage is TRBV12-3 or TRBV12-4 and J usage is TRBJ1-6; D call uncertain. V lost 6 bases and J lost 3, with 9 bases in between. This CDR3 spans 14 amino acids. This chain's CDR3 is CASSPDFYNSPLHF. The DNA of the CDR3 is TGTGCCAGCAGCCCGGACTTCTATAATTCACCCCTCCACTTT.

This chain uses TRBV28 with TRBJ2-1; 14 nucleotides match TRBD2. Germline trimming cut 1 base from V and 6 bases from J; bases unmatched to any gene: 5. The CDR3 runs 17 residues. In germline, CDR1 is MDHEN, CDR2 SYDVKM. CDR3 DNA sequence: TGTGCCAGCAGTTTATCCTTTGGGACTAGCGGGAGCAATGAGCAGTTCTTC. Translated: CASSLSFGTSGSNEQFF.

The table lists this clonotype with many counts. The genes are TRBV27 and TRBJ2-7; unclear D gene. The V end lost 4 bases, the J end lost 3 bases, and 16 bases lay between the germline ends. Germline values: CDR1 MNHEY, CDR2 SMNVEV (reference sequence). The CDR3 totals 15 residues. The CDR3 sequence is CASSSSTEFNYEQYF. The CDR3 DNA sequence: TGTGCCAGCAGTTCCTCTACAGAGTTCAACTACGAGCAGTACTTC.

This clonotype was seen many times. The V and J genes are TRBV11-3 and TRBJ2-1; D is undetermined. This CDR3 region has 13 residues. Germline V gene data show CDR1 as SGHNT and CDR2 as YENEEA. With 0 bases removed from V and 5 bases from J, the gap between germline ends came to 5 bases. Here the CDR3 reads CASSLEGDNEQFF. Written as DNA, the CDR3 is TGTGCCAGCAGCTTAGAAGGAGACAATGAGCAGTTCTTC.

As for this clonotype: A read error may be the cause here, since a much bigger clone is one base away. The CDR3 does not close with the conserved phenylalanine or tryptophan, likely indicating a read error. The chain employs TRBV10-3 and TRBJ2-5; no clear D gene. V was shortened by 3 bases and J by 2 bases, with 13 bases between the two germline ends. Germline assignment: CDR1 ENHRY and CDR2 SYGVKD. The CDR3 loop spans 15 amino acids. CDR3 bases: TGTGCCATCAGTGAACTTCAAGTGGGGCAAGAGACCCAGTACTAC. The encoded protein is CAISELQVGQETQYY.

This sequence joins TRBV4-2 and TRBJ2-5; no reliable D call. V was shortened by 3 bases and J by 0 bases, with 2 bases between the two germline ends. Germline CDR1 is LGHNA and CDR2 is YNFKEQ. The CDR3 runs 12 residues. The CDR3 reads CASSQHQETQYF. In DNA, the CDR3 is TGTGCCAGCAGCCAGCACCAAGAGACCCAGTACTTC.

This clonotype has more than one count but fewer than ten. This chain joins TRBV7-9 and TRBJ2-5, with TRBD2 identical over 10 bases. From germline, CDR1 is SEHNR and CDR2 FQNEAQ (reference sequence). V gave up 4 bases and J gave up 4 bases; unmatched junction bases: 6. The CDR3 has 15 amino acids. The CDR3 sequence is CASSYISGRRETQYF. The CDR3, as DNA: TGTGCCAGCAGCTACATTAGCGGGAGGCGAGAGACCCAGTACTTC.

The J gene is TRBJ2-1, the V gene TRBV20-1; possibly TRBD1 or TRBD2 for D (5 bases each). V lost 1 base to trimming and J lost 4 bases, with 20 bases between them. The CDR3 runs to 17 residues. The germline V gene has CDR1 DFQATT and CDR2 SNEGSKA (reference sequence). Here the CDR3 DNA reads TGCAGTGCTAGAGCTCCGGGACGCCTGTTGGTTTACAATGAGCAGTTCTTC. Translation: CSARAPGRLLVYNEQFF.